The T cell receptor beta chain under discussion was sequenced for a study of blood T cells in healthy people across ages. The second PCR ran about 6 to 12 cycles with a sample-barcoded 5' primer and J-beta primers. TCRdb redid the calling of the 5' RACE reads with MiXCR, one entry per CDR3 protein. The sample holds fewer than 2,000,000 distinct CDR3 sequences; about 35% are singletons and the top ten take 10% to 12%. The sample holds many counts of this clonotype. What it binds is not known. Study outcomes and limitations: Compared with aged donors, long-lived donors showed fewer expanded clones, suggesting selection.

Per germline, CDR1 MNHEY and CDR2 SMNVEV (reference sequence). This CDR3 is 13 amino acids long. This TCR was recovered from a woman aged 25 to 45 in good health. The rearrangement links TRBV27 to TRBJ2-7; 9 nucleotides agree with TRBD2. Sequencing was carried out using blood. The CDR3 sequence is CGTSAGGLREQYF. CDR3 bases: TGTGGGACCTCAGCGGGGGGCTTGAGGGAGCAGTACTTC.